This T cell receptor beta chain was sequenced during a study of blood T cell repertoires in COVID-19 (dated by TCRdb to about 2020). For the wider study: Collaborator samples came from the United States, Italy and Spain and covered acute and convalescent phases of COVID-19. The material from the prospective study consisted of cDNA or gDNA derived from T cells, B-cell-depleted T cells, or PBMCs. Deeply sampled blood TCRbeta repertoires from subjects exposed to, actively infected with, or recovered from COVID-19 were included in the dataset. The repertoires were made available in a free public database intended to serve as a resource for research on the immune response to SARS-CoV-2. The samples were drawn from the first 160 participants of the ongoing ImmuneRACE study and from 1,200 or so subjects provided by 6 global collaborators. The sample metadata nearly always contained a de-identified subject ID, COVID-19 status, age in years and sex. Where available, HLA class I and class II types were obtained from metadata supplied by the sample provider rather than from assay-based typing.

This clone was counted once. The target of this receptor is not known. Per-base quality was not reported, and no clone a single base away is much larger than it. TCRbeta CDR3 regions were amplified from genomic DNA using the immunoSEQ Assay, a bias-controlled multiplex PCR. In the source study's methods: The number of nucleated cells in each sample was estimated by amplification of reference gene primers within the assay. Sequence reads were collapsed and filtered to measure the absolute abundance of every unique TCRbeta CDR3 rearrangement. For each sample, productive Simpson clonality was calculated as the square root of Simpson's diversity index across productive rearrangements. Sourced from immuneACCESS, this table was stored by TCRdb with only in-frame sequences that have V and J called. A share of the clones is absent; for the studies checked, an unresolved V gene accounts for under half, and the remainder has no known explanation. V and J calls and clone size come straight from that table; D and trimming were deduced from the DNA. This sample is represented by about 130,000 clones; 80% to 95% of them were singletons. The top ten constitute roughly 2.1% of the sample.

One collaborating source in Seattle enrolled patients while the patients were actively infected and followed the patients over time throughout the course of disease. The collaborating institutions used their own protocols to collect whole blood in K2EDTA tubes. For TCRbeta analysis, collaborators shipped samples as frozen whole blood, isolated PBMCs, or DNA extracted from either of those sample types. V gives up 3 bases and J gives up 8 bases, and the segment between their germline ends measures 13 bases. Measured from the cysteine to the phenylalanine, the CDR3 is 13 residues long. CDR3 DNA is the only sequence kept; it has 39 bases, read in frame from the first base. Looking up the germline V gene (reference sequence) yields CDR1 WNHNN and CDR2 SYGVQD. What the work shows at the level of the full study, not this receptor alone: The amount of clinical and demographic metadata varied by source and participant and was provided uncurated.

The source of this sequence is a man aged 45-65 years with COVID-19, enrolled during active disease. Source material: peripheral blood. The sequence links TRBV10-1 to TRBJ1-2, with the D segment identity uncertain. The base sequence is TGCGCCAGCAGTGAAACGCGGTACGGAGGCTACACCTTC. It codes for CASSETRYGGYTF.